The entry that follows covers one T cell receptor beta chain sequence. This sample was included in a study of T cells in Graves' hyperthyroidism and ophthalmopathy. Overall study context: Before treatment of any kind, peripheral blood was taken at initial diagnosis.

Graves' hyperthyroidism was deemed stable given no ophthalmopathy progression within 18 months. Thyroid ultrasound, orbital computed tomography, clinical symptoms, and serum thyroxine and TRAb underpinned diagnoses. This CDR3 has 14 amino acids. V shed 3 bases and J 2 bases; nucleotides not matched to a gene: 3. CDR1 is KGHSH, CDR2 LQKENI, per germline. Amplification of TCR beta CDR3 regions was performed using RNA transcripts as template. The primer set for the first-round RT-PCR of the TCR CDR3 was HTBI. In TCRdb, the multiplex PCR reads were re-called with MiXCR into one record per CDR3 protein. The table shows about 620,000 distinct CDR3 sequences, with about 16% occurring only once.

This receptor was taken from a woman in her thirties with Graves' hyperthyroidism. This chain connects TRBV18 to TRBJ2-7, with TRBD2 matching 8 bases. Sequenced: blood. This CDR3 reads CASSPRGGTYEQYF. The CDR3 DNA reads TGTGCCAGCTCACCTCGGGGGGGGACCTACGAGCAGTACTTC.